These 9 T cell receptor beta chains share one sample of origin, sequenced in a study of metastatic and nonmetastatic thyroid tumors. From the PCR reads, TCRdb re-called clones with MiXCR. The profile shows 4,500 to 6,500 clones, approximately 19% of them singletons. Nobody among the patients had been given any treatment before thyroid surgery. The sample consisted of adjacent normal tissue. These receptors originate from a female donor with papillary thyroid cancer or a benign thyroid nodule (not recorded which). Some clones in this sample may be carry-over from other donors' samples.

This clone was seen only a few times. This sequence joins TRBV28 and TRBJ2-1, with D possibly called TRBD1 or TRBD2 (5 bases each). This CDR3 is built from 12 residues. The V and J ends lost 5 bases and 9 bases respectively, with 11 bases between them. Germline lookup yields CDR1 MDHEN and CDR2 SYDVKM. CDR3 sequence (DNA): TGTGCCAGCAGTCCTTCGAGGGGTGAGCAGTTCTTC. As protein: CASSPSRGEQFF.

This chain links TRBV6-1 with TRBJ1-6, with D tentatively TRBD1 (5 bases). From germline, CDR1 is MNHNS and CDR2 SASEGT. The CDR3 consists of 15 residues. The ends were cut back, 4 bases at V and 9 bases at J, with 16 bases in the middle. This CDR3 is CASSGMAGVISPLHF. CDR3 sequence (DNA): TGTGCCAGCAGTGGCATGGCGGGGGTAATTTCACCCCTCCACTTT.

This clone rates as medium-sized. V is TRBV12-3 or TRBV12-4 and J is TRBJ2-2; TRBD1 matches 8 bases. The CDR3 has 13 residues. V lost 6 bases and J lost 7; bases outside the gene matches: 4. CDR3 protein: CASRTGDIGELFF. Here the CDR3 DNA reads TGTGCCAGCAGGACAGGGGATATCGGGGAGCTGTTTTTT.

This clone has a count of ten or more. It may be a read error: a sequence one base away is much more abundant. The same CDR3 is also encoded by other DNA sequences in this sample. The V gene is TRBV20-1, the J gene TRBJ1-1; 8 positions agree with TRBD1. This CDR3 spans 14 amino acids. Looked up from germline, CDR1 is DFQATT and CDR2 is SNEGSKA (reference sequence). CDR3 protein: CSAIPGQANTEAFF. The CDR3, as DNA: TGCAGTGCTATTCCGGGACAGGCGAACACTGAGGCTTTCTTT.

By its share, this clone is large. V and J are TRBV15 and TRBJ2-7; 7 bases fit TRBD1. Trimming removed 0 bases from V and 5 bases from J; junction bases left unmatched: 4. Looked up from germline, CDR1 is LNHNV and CDR2 is YYDKDF (reference sequence). There are 14 residues in the CDR3. In DNA, the CDR3 is TGTGCCACCAGCAGAGAGTTAGGGGGCCACGAGCAGTACTTC. Translating it yields CATSRELGGHEQYF. Filled out from reference TRBV15 and TRBJ2-7, the complete variable domain reads DAMVIQNPRYQVTQFGKPVTLSCSQTLNHNVMYWYQQKSSQAPKLLFHYYDKDFNNEADTPDNFQSRRPNTSFCFLDIRSPGLGDTAMYLCATSRELGGHEQYFGPGTRLTVT.

The chain joins TRBV6-1 to TRBJ2-7; D may match TRBD1 or TRBD2 (6 bases each). Germline assignment: CDR1 MNHNS and CDR2 SASEGT. This CDR3 has 16 residues. V lost 3 bases, J lost 4 bases, and 19 bases lay in between. CDR3 DNA: TGTGCCAGCAGTGAGGGAGGACAGCAGGCTAGGTACGAGCAGTACGTC. This encodes CASSEGGQQARYEQYV.

This clone is labeled large (0.1 to 1%). The chain couples TRBV29-1 to TRBJ2-1, with 7 bases that match TRBD1. With 5 bases clipped from V and 6 bases from J, the junction kept 4 bases outside the gene matches. The length of the CDR3 is 12 residues. The germline V gene has CDR1 SQVTM and CDR2 ANQGSEA. In DNA form, the CDR3 reads TGCAGCGTTCGAGCAGGGGGCAATGAGCAGTTCTTC. Translation: CSVRAGGNEQFF.

This clone was seen more than once but under ten times. The V and J genes are TRBV14 and TRBJ2-5; maybe TRBD2 (5 bases). Per the germline V gene, CDR1 is SGHDN and CDR2 is FVKESK. Trimming took off 4 bases at V and 6 bases at J, with 9 bases between the two ends. The CDR3 extends over 12 amino acids. The CDR3 sequence is CASSPDFQTQYF. CDR3 bases: TGTGCCAGCAGCCCGGACTTCCAGACCCAGTACTTC.

This clone has a count of ten or more. V is TRBV10-2 and J is TRBJ1-4; 7 nucleotides align to TRBD1. The CDR3 runs 19 residues. Looked up from germline, CDR1 is WSHSY and CDR2 is SAAADI. The ends lost 3 bases at V and 0 bases at J; junction bases unmatched: 13. The CDR3 nucleotides read TGCGCCAGCAGTGATGACCAGGGGGAAAGGGTTGCAACTAATGAAAAACTGTTTTTT. Amino acid sequence: CASSDDQGERVATNEKLFF.